The 2 T cell receptor beta chains in this list originate from one sample, sequenced in a study of cytotoxic CD8 clonotypes in ibrutinib-treated CLL. Method: immunoSEQ multiplex PCR; TCRdb's copy keeps in-frame clones and lacks some. This table holds 14,000 or so clones, roughly 70% found once. Sequences were derived from PBMCs, sampled before ibrutinib treatment. The receptors originated from a human donor with chronic lymphocytic leukemia.

The genes are TRBV28 and TRBJ1-2; D remains unclear. Germline CDR1 MDHEN, CDR2 SYDVKM. The CDR3 has 13 amino acids. The germline V and J ends were trimmed by 6 bases and 0 bases, with 8 bases remaining between them. The CDR3 reads CASRTITNYGYTF. DNA for the CDR3: TGTGCCAGCAGGACGATAACTAACTATGGCTACACCTTC.

The V call is TRBV7-3, the J call TRBJ2-5; D perhaps matches TRBD2 (6 bases). Germline CDR1 is SGHTA and CDR2 is FQGTGA. Trimming pared 1 base from V and 1 base from J, leaving 10 bases between. The length of the CDR3 is 15 residues. CDR3 sequence reads: CASSLSGTIQETQYF. CDR3 sequence (DNA): TGTGCCAGCAGCTTAAGCGGGACGATCCAAGAGACCCAGTACTTC.